The rows below give T cell receptor beta chains drawn from one sample of a study of CD8 T cells in Susac syndrome. TCRdb called the immunoSEQ multiplex PCR reads again in MiXCR, with one record for every CDR3 protein. There are around 180,000 distinct CDR3 sequences in the sample; almost 96% occur only once, and approximately 0.09% lies in the top ten. Sequencing was performed on CD4+ T cells from PBMCs. These receptor sequences come from a human donor with multiple sclerosis. Both conserved end residues are part of each CDR3. A D gene is named only where the DNA matches it firmly. Only part of the rows carry a size: once, few, many, or a class if the clone is expanded.

D,length,size,V,J,CDR3
NA,14,NA,TRBV30,TRBJ1-1,CAWSPLGGRREAFF
NA,14,NA,TRBV19,TRBJ1-4,CASKIVGAQEKLFF
NA,12,once,TRBV27,TRBJ1-6,CASSLLGGPLHF
TRBD1,14,once,TRBV29-1,TRBJ1-2,CSVPPGQGSYGYTF
TRBD1,13,NA,TRBV18,TRBJ1-1,CASSLGTGNEAFF
TRBD1,15,NA,TRBV20-1,TRBJ2-1,CSAVQDRENDNEQFF
NA,15,NA,TRBV20-1,TRBJ2-7,CSATGGTADSYEQYF
NA,13,NA,TRBV12-3/TRBV12-4,TRBJ2-7,CASSLMPSYEQYF
NA,14,NA,TRBV25-1,TRBJ1-4,CASSGPRGIDELFF
NA,18,NA,TRBV15,TRBJ1-1,CATSIPSALGHWNTEAFF
TRBD1,15,NA,TRBV7-2,TRBJ2-1,CASSRQGVEYNEQFF
NA,13,NA,TRBV20-1,TRBJ1-2,CSARDGSAGGYTF
NA,17,NA,TRBV20-1,TRBJ2-5,CSARFPGADRFQETQYF
TRBD2,15,NA,TRBV6-2/TRBV6-3,TRBJ2-2,CASSPTSGRTGELFF
TRBD1,17,NA,TRBV18,TRBJ1-1,CASSPFRDSHGNTEAFF
NA,12,once,TRBV7-9,TRBJ1-2,CASSTGEVGYTF
NA,13,NA,TRBV9,TRBJ1-1,CASSVGMNTEAFF
NA,15,NA,TRBV18,TRBJ1-3,CASSQQVISGNTIYF
NA,13,few,TRBV12-3/TRBV12-4,TRBJ2-5,CASSFNSQETQYF
NA,13,NA,TRBV3-1,TRBJ1-1,CASSSHTVTEAFF
NA,17,NA,TRBV16,TRBJ1-6,CASSQSVTSSYNSPLHF
NA,16,NA,TRBV3-1,TRBJ1-6,CASSQAMSQGGSPLHF
NA,14,NA,TRBV20-1,TRBJ1-1,CSARDWEVNTEAFF
NA,15,NA,TRBV18,TRBJ2-3,CASSSGAVSTDTQYF
NA,15,NA,TRBV9,TRBJ1-6,CASSVDPGANSPLHF
TRBD2,16,NA,TRBV14,TRBJ2-3,CASSQGLAGTTDTQYF
NA,13,NA,TRBV28,TRBJ1-2,CASSFRVGNGYTF
NA,15,NA,TRBV6-5,TRBJ1-2,CASSYTTAGNYGYTF
NA,14,NA,TRBV5-6,TRBJ1-1,CASSFTVMNTEAFF
NA,13,NA,TRBV5-6,TRBJ2-2,CASSLERTGELFF
NA,14,NA,TRBV29-1,TRBJ1-2,CSVPRGAGWEGYTF
NA,14,NA,TRBV21-1,TRBJ2-1,CASSIGQGVNEQFF
NA,13,NA,TRBV9,TRBJ1-6,CASSEGGEAPLHF
TRBD1,13,NA,TRBV5-4,TRBJ2-5,CASNPGQQETQYF
TRBD1,12,NA,TRBV30,TRBJ2-7,CAWMDRANEQYF
NA,16,NA,TRBV14,TRBJ1-1,CASSQDGGPRNTEAFF
NA,15,NA,TRBV1,TRBJ2-4,CTSSYFAGGPNIQYF
NA,13,NA,TRBV20-1,TRBJ2-5,CSASQLIDGTQYF
NA,14,NA,TRBV9,TRBJ2-2,CASSGDSKTGELFF
NA,14,NA,TRBV30,TRBJ2-2,CAGDWGWNTGELFF
NA,11,NA,TRBV7-2,TRBJ2-5,CASSLVGRAYF
NA,12,NA,TRBV20-1,TRBJ2-7,CSGRRTAYEQYF
NA,17,once,TRBV20-1,TRBJ1-6,CSARDSSILSYNSPLHF
TRBD1,14,NA,TRBV29-1,TRBJ1-1,CSVVFQGASWGAFF
TRBD1,17,NA,TRBV5-8,TRBJ2-1,CASSQHTGGRSYNEQFF
NA,12,NA,TRBV30,TRBJ2-7,CAWSTGGYEQYF